Listed here are 31 T cell receptor beta chains from one sample, sequenced in a study of blood T cell repertoires in COVID-19. Here immunoSEQ multiplex PCR was the method, and the copy in TCRdb shows in-frame clones only, minus some. Here the sample spans under 350,000 clones, 83% being singletons. Sequenced input: peripheral blood. The receptors were sampled from a woman in her 50s who had recovered from COVID-19.

The chain recombines TRBV5-1 with TRBJ1-1; tentative D call: TRBD1 (5 bases). The length of the CDR3 is 14 residues. V was trimmed by 4 bases and J by 1 base, leaving 11 bases between them. The germline V gene has CDR1 SGHRS and CDR2 YFSETQ. CDR3 region: CASSLTVTNTEAFF. DNA of the CDR3: TGCGCCAGCAGCCTGACAGTGACGAACACTGAAGCTTTCTTT.

The V and J genes are TRBV5-6 and TRBJ1-4; D remains unclear. V was clipped by 0 bases and J by 8 bases, with 14 bases between them. The CDR3 runs 15 residues. CDR1 is SGHDT, CDR2 YYEEEE, per germline. The CDR3 DNA reads as TGTGCCAGCAGCTTGGGCGGAGGGTCTGGCGAAAAACTGTTTTTT. Amino acid sequence: CASSLGGGSGEKLFF.

The DNA for the CDR3 is TGTGCCACCCGACTGGGGACAGGTAATCAGCCCCAGCATTTT. This encodes CATRLGTGNQPQHF. The chain links TRBV2 to TRBJ1-5; 8 nucleotides agree with TRBD1. The CDR3 spans 14 residues. With V trimmed by 10 bases and J by 4 bases, 9 bases remained unmatched. Looked up from germline, CDR1 is SNHLY and CDR2 is FYNNEI.

This chain joins TRBV5-8 and TRBJ2-3, with D maybe TRBD2 (5 bases). Germline V lookup: CDR1 SGHTS, CDR2 YDEGEE. Trimming removed 4 bases from V and 0 bases from J, with 18 bases in between. The CDR3 totals 17 residues. Here the CDR3 reads CASSLLGRSTSTDTQYF. The CDR3 DNA reads as TGTGCCAGCAGCCTACTAGGACGGTCGACTAGCACAGATACGCAGTATTTT.

DNA for the CDR3: TGTGCCAGCACCAGGCCCGGGGGTTACACTGAAGCTTTCTTT. Protein: CASTRPGGYTEAFF. The chain uses TRBV5-4 and TRBJ1-1, with D possibly being TRBD1 (5 bases). V dropped 6 bases and J dropped 3 bases, with 15 bases sitting between them. There are 14 residues in the CDR3. Germline assignment: CDR1 SGHNT and CDR2 YYREEE (reference sequence).

V usage is TRBV7-2 and J usage is TRBJ2-1, with 8 bases identical to TRBD1. The CDR3 length is 15 residues. Germline values: CDR1 SGHTA, CDR2 FQGNSA. Losses at the gene ends were 5 bases for V and 2 bases for J; bases not matched to a gene: 5. CDR3 amino acids: CASSADRGPYNEQFF. Here the CDR3 DNA reads TGTGCCAGCAGCGCAGACAGGGGCCCCTACAATGAGCAGTTCTTC.

The V and J genes are TRBV14 and TRBJ2-3; 7 nucleotides match TRBD2. Germline V gene data show CDR1 as SGHDN and CDR2 as FVKESK. The CDR3 runs to 15 residues. V lost 4 bases and J lost 1; bases outside the gene matches: 5. In DNA form, the CDR3 reads TGTGCCAGCAGCCCTCCCCGGGGGGGCACAGATACGCAGTATTTT. Translated: CASSPPRGGTDTQYF. The full variable domain, completed using reference TRBV14 and TRBJ2-3, is EAGVTQFPSHSVIEKGQTVTLRCDPISGHDNLYWYRRVMGKEIKFLLHFVKESKQDESGMPNNRFLAERTGGTYSTLKVQPAELEDSGVYFCASSPPRGGTDTQYFGPGTRLTVL.

CDR3 residues: CAWSVELAGNEQFF. In nucleotides, the CDR3 is TGTGCCTGGAGTGTAGAGCTAGCGGGCAATGAGCAGTTCTTC. The chain carries TRBV30 and TRBJ2-1, with TRBD2 matching over 8 bases. This CDR3 is 14 amino acids long. In germline, CDR1 is GTSNPN, CDR2 SVGIG (reference sequence). V dropped 0 bases and J dropped 6; count of bases not matched to a gene: 4.

The V gene is TRBV20-1, the J gene TRBJ2-5; 7 bases align to TRBD1. Looked up from germline, CDR1 is DFQATT and CDR2 is SNEGSKA (reference sequence). V dropped 3 bases and J dropped 2; count of bases not matched to a gene: 3. The CDR3 consists of 13 residues. The CDR3: CSASGQAQETQYF. The CDR3 nucleotides read TGCAGTGCTAGTGGACAGGCGCAAGAGACCCAGTACTTC.

The rearrangement uses TRBV18 and TRBJ2-3; TRBD1 matches at 8 bases. Germline CDR1 is KGHSH and CDR2 is LQKENI. J lost 2 bases, V lost 3 bases, and 4 bases had no gene match. This CDR3 comprises 15 residues. CDR3 DNA: TGTGCCAGCTCACCCTGGACAGGGACCACAGATACGCAGTATTTT. Translating it yields CASSPWTGTTDTQYF.

This chain connects TRBV6-6 to TRBJ1-4, with a weak D call TRBD1 (6 bases). V was cut by 2 bases and J by 7 bases, with 8 bases left in between. Germline CDR1 is MNHNY and CDR2 is SVGAGI (reference sequence). The CDR3 contains 13 residues. The CDR3 here is CASSYQGIEKLFF. The CDR3 nucleotides read TGTGCCAGCAGTTACCAGGGGATTGAAAAACTGTTTTTT.

The chain combines TRBV6-1 with TRBJ2-7; 8 bases align to TRBD1. Germline trimming cut 5 bases from V and 7 bases from J; bases unmatched to any gene: 10. The germline V gene encodes CDR1 MNHNS and CDR2 SASEGT. The length of the CDR3 is 14 residues. This chain's CDR3 is CASSSPETGVEQYF. In nucleotides, the CDR3 is TGTGCCAGCAGTTCCCCGGAGACAGGGGTTGAGCAGTACTTC.

This chain uses TRBV3-1 (or the pseudogene TRBV3-2) with TRBJ2-7; 8 bases fit TRBD1. CDR3 length: 15 amino acids. V was pared by 5 bases and J by 1 base, with 7 bases of the junction left unmatched. Germline-derived CDR1 and CDR2 are LGHDT and YNNKEL (reference sequence). CDR3 in amino acids: CASSFTGGGSYEQYF. CDR3 DNA sequence: TGTGCCAGCAGCTTCACAGGGGGTGGGTCCTACGAGCAGTACTTC.

The chain is built from TRBV11-1 and TRBJ2-3; possible D gene TRBD1, 5 bases. In germline, CDR1 is SGHAT, CDR2 FQDESV (reference sequence). The CDR3 is made up of 15 amino acids. V was shortened by 5 bases and J by 1 base, with 13 bases between the two germline ends. As DNA, the CDR3 is TGTGCCAGCAGCCCAGGGTTTTCAGGCACAGATACGCAGTATTTT. It is translated as CASSPGFSGTDTQYF.

The gene calls are TRBV6-5 and TRBJ2-5; maybe TRBD1 (5 bases). The CDR3 totals 13 residues. Germline CDR1 MNHEY, CDR2 SVGAGI. V lost 5 bases to trimming and J lost 1 base, with 8 bases between them. The CDR3 bases are TGTGCCAGCAGTACGACAGTCCAAGAGACCCAGTACTTC. As protein: CASSTTVQETQYF.

CDR3 in DNA: TGCAGTGCTCTCGACAGGGTTGCAGCTTTCTTT. Its protein is CSALDRVAAFF. This chain connects TRBV20-1 to TRBJ1-1; 7 nucleotides match TRBD1. With V trimmed by 5 bases and J by 10 bases, 7 bases remained unmatched. From germline, CDR1 is DFQATT and CDR2 SNEGSKA (reference sequence). CDR3 length: 11 amino acids.

The V call is TRBV7-3, the J call TRBJ1-1; D unclear. Germline lookup yields CDR1 SGHTA and CDR2 FQGTGA. The length of the CDR3 is 14 residues. Trimming took off 3 bases at V and 5 bases at J, with 13 bases between the two ends. This CDR3 is CASSFAGKRTEAFF. The CDR3 region has the DNA TGTGCCAGCAGCTTTGCGGGGAAGAGGACTGAAGCTTTCTTT.

The CDR3 coding sequence is TGTGCCGCAGAAAGTCTAGCGGGCAGCACAGATACGCAGTATTTT. Amino acid sequence: CAAESLAGSTDTQYF. This rearrangement joins TRBV19 to TRBJ2-3; TRBD2 aligns across 8 bases. Germline assignment: CDR1 LNHDA and CDR2 SQIVND (reference sequence). CDR3 length equals 15 residues. Unmatched junction bases numbered 10, after V lost 11 bases and J lost 0 bases.

The gene calls are TRBV6-2 or TRBV6-3 and TRBJ2-2; possibly TRBD2 for D (6 bases). The CDR3 totals 17 residues. CDR1 MNHEY and CDR2 SVGEGT come from the germline V gene. V lost 6 bases to trimming and J lost 1 base, with 18 bases between them. CDR3 amino acids: CASSTGVSGKNTGELFF. As DNA, the CDR3 is TGTGCCAGCAGCACGGGGGTGTCAGGGAAGAACACCGGGGAGCTGTTTTTT.

The chain is built from TRBV7-9 and TRBJ2-1; D is ambiguous. CDR1 and CDR2 from the germline V gene are SEHNR and FQNEAQ (reference sequence). The CDR3 is 12 amino acids. Trimming took off 4 bases at V and 2 bases at J, with 3 bases between the two ends. This chain's CDR3 is CASSSTYNEQFF. Written as DNA, the CDR3 is TGTGCCAGCAGCTCAACCTACAATGAGCAGTTCTTC.

The J gene is TRBJ2-7, the V gene TRBV6-2 or TRBV6-3, with TRBD2 matching 10 bases. V was clipped by 2 bases and J by 6 bases; unmatched bases: 1. Germline CDR1 and CDR2: MNHEY and SVGEGT. The CDR3 spans 13 residues. Here the CDR3 DNA reads TGTGCCAGCAGTTACCGGACTAGCGGCGAGCAGTACTTC. Its translation: CASSYRTSGEQYF.

The chain carries TRBV4-3 and TRBJ2-2; 8 bases align to TRBD1. CDR1 is LGHNA and CDR2 is YSLEER in the germline V gene. This CDR3 is built from 16 residues. Trimming at V came to 3 bases and at J to 0 bases, leaving 3 bases not matched to a gene. CDR3 in amino acids: CASSQMTGANTGELFF. CDR3 nucleotides: TGCGCCAGCAGCCAGATGACAGGGGCGAACACCGGGGAGCTGTTTTTT.

This chain links TRBV2 with TRBJ2-1; D not certain. The CDR3 extends over 14 amino acids. Germline-derived CDR1 and CDR2 are SNHLY and FYNNEI. V was shortened by 4 bases and J by 9 bases, with 16 bases between the two germline ends. This chain's CDR3 is CASSGKAAVSEQFF. The CDR3 coding sequence is TGTGCCAGCAGTGGTAAGGCGGCCGTCAGTGAGCAGTTCTTC.

V usage is TRBV7-2 and J usage is TRBJ2-3; unclear D gene. Germline CDR1 reads SGHTA; CDR2 reads FQGNSA. V was shortened by 2 bases and J by 2 bases, with 23 bases between the two germline ends. This CDR3 spans 19 amino acids. The CDR3 loop reads CASSLFARWSARNTDTQYF. The CDR3 bases are TGTGCCAGCAGCTTATTTGCGCGATGGTCGGCGCGGAACACAGATACGCAGTATTTT. The variable domain in full, with the rest retrieved from reference TRBV7-2 and TRBJ2-3, is GAGVSQSPSNKVTEKGKDVELRCDPISGHTALYWYRQSLGQGLEFLIYFQGNSAPDKSGLPSDRFSAERTGGSVSTLTIQRTQQEDSAVYLCASSLFARWSARNTDTQYFGPGTRLTVL.

As regards this clone: Distinct nucleotide sequences in the sample also encode this CDR3. This chain links TRBV18 with TRBJ2-7; 9 bases map to TRBD1. V gave up 6 bases and J gave up 1 base; unmatched junction bases: 1. This CDR3 region has 13 residues. CDR1 is KGHSH, CDR2 LQKENI, per germline. This CDR3 reads CASSGQGSYEQYF. Written as DNA, the CDR3 is TGTGCCAGCTCGGGACAGGGATCCTACGAGCAGTACTTC.

The chain links TRBV6-5 to TRBJ2-5, with D maybe TRBD2 (5 bases). The CDR3 contains 14 residues. The germline V and J ends were trimmed by 2 bases and 9 bases, with 16 bases remaining between them. The germline V gene has CDR1 MNHEY and CDR2 SVGAGI. The CDR3 sequence: CASSYTSGAEAQYF. The CDR3 DNA sequence: TGTGCCAGCAGTTACACCTCGGGCGCGGAGGCCCAGTACTTC.

This chain links TRBV5-1 with TRBJ2-1, with D possibly matching TRBD1 (5 bases). Trimming removed 2 bases at V and 4 bases at J, with 19 bases between. CDR1 SGHRS and CDR2 YFSETQ come from the germline V gene. CDR3 length: 17 residues. CDR3: CASSFHKASRDYNEQFF. The CDR3 nucleotides read TGCGCCAGCAGCTTCCATAAGGCTTCCAGGGATTACAATGAGCAGTTCTTC.

The CDR3 here is CSVSRGDGYTF. The CDR3 DNA reads as TGCAGCGTTAGCAGGGGTGATGGCTACACCTTC. The chain uses TRBV29-1 and TRBJ1-2, with D tentatively TRBD1 (6 bases). The V end was cut by 5 bases, the J end by 6 bases, with 10 bases between. The CDR3 has 11 amino acids. Germline loops: CDR1 SQVTM, CDR2 ANQGSEA.

The chain couples TRBV5-5 to TRBJ1-1, with D possibly being TRBD1 (6 bases). V was shortened by 3 bases and J by 1 base, with 10 bases between the two germline ends. CDR3 length: 14 amino acids. Per germline, CDR1 SGHKS and CDR2 YYEKEE (reference sequence). The chain's CDR3 is CASSSRGGNTEAFF. CDR3 nucleotides: TGTGCCAGCAGCTCAAGGGGGGGGAACACTGAAGCTTTCTTT. Variable domain in full (rest from reference TRBV5-5 and TRBJ1-1): DAGVTQSPTHLIKTRGQQVTLRCSPISGHKSVSWYQQVLGQGPQFIFQYYEKEERGRGNFPDRFSARQFPNYSSELNVNALLLGDSALYLCASSSRGGNTEAFFGQGTRLTVV.

The chain combines TRBV6-1 with TRBJ2-5; 7 nucleotides match TRBD1. Losses at the gene ends were 4 bases for V and 7 bases for J; bases not matched to a gene: 15. The CDR3 is 16 amino acids. The germline V gene has CDR1 MNHNS and CDR2 SASEGT. DNA of the CDR3: TGTGCCAGCAGTGGGGTCAAGACAGGGTTGGCTCGGACCCAGTACTTC. It codes for CASSGVKTGLARTQYF.

The chain uses TRBV7-2 and TRBJ2-3, with unresolved D. From germline, CDR1 is SGHTA and CDR2 FQGNSA. V lost 5 bases and J 0 bases, leaving 9 bases between the germline ends. The CDR3 spans 14 residues. The CDR3 reads CASSLVTSTDTQYF. The CDR3, as DNA: TGTGCCAGCAGCCTCGTTACTAGCACAGATACGCAGTATTTT.